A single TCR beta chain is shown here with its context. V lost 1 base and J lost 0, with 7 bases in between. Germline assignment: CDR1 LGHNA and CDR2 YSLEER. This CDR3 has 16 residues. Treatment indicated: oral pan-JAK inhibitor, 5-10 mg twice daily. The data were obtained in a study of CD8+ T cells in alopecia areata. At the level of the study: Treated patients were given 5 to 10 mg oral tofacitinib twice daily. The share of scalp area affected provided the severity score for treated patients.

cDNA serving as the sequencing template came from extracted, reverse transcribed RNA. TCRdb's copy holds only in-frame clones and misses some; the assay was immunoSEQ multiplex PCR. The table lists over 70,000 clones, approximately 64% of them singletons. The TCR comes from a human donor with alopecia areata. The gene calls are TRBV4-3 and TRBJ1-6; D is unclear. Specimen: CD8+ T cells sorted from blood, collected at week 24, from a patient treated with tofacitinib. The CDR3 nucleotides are TGCGCCAGCAGCCAAGGGGAGGGCTCCTATAATTCACCCCTCCACTTT. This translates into CASSQGEGSYNSPLHF.